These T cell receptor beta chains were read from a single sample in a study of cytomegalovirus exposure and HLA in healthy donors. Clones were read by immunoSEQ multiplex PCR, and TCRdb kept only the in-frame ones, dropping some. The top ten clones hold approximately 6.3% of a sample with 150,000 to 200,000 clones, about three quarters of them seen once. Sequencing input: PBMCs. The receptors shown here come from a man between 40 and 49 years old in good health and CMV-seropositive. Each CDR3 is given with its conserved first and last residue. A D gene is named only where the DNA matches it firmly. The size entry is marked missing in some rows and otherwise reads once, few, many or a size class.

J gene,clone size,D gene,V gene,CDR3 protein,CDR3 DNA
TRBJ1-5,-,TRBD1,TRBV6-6,CASRQGQGPQHF,TGTGCCAGCAGACAGGGGCAGGGGCCCCAGCATTTT
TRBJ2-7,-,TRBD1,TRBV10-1,CASSGAGGFEQYF,TGCGCCAGCAGTGGAGCAGGGGGATTCGAGCAGTACTTC
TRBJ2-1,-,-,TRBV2,CASSEARGLHSVGQFF,TGTGCCAGCAGTGAAGCGAGAGGACTCCACTCCGTTGGGCAGTTCTTC
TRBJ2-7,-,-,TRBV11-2,CASSWGQSEQYF,TGTGCCAGCAGCTGGGGGCAGTCCGAGCAGTACTTC
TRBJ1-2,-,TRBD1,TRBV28,CASSPDRAHGYTF,TGTGCCAGCAGTCCGGACAGGGCTCATGGCTACACCTTC
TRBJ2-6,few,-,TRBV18,CASSLQGPGANVLTF,TGTGCCAGCTCACTACAGGGCCCTGGGGCCAACGTCCTGACTTTC
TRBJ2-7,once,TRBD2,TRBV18,CASSPSVGLAGGSYEQYF,TGTGCCAGCTCACCAAGCGTCGGACTAGCGGGAGGGTCCTACGAGCAGTACTTC
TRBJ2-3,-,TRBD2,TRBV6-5,CASSYGASGRDTQYF,TGTGCCAGCAGTTACGGGGCTAGCGGGAGGGATACGCAGTATTTT
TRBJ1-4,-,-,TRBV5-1,CASSFGQGNEKLFF,TGCGCCAGCAGCTTTGGTCAGGGAAATGAAAAACTGTTTTTT
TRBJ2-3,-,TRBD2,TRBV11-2,CASSNSSGRTDTQYF,TGTGCCAGCAGCAACTCTAGCGGGAGAACAGATACGCAGTATTTT
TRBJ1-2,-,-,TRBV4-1,CASSQDRTRGYTF,TGCGCCAGCAGCCAAGATAGGACTCGGGGCTACACCTTC
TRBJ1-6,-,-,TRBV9,CASSAPSGNGSPLHF,TGTGCCAGCAGCGCGCCCTCGGGTAACGGTTCACCCCTCCACTTT
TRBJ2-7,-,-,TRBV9,CASSVGHSSYEQYF,TGTGCCAGCAGCGTAGGGCACAGCTCCTACGAGCAGTACTTC
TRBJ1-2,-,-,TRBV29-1,CSADGTNYGYTF,TGCAGCGCTGACGGTACCAACTATGGCTACACCTTC
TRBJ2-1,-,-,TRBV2,CASGQGEQFF,TGTGCCAGTGGGCAGGGTGAGCAGTTCTTC
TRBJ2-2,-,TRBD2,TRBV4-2,CASGLTSGATGELFF,TGTGCCAGCGGACTAACTAGCGGGGCCACCGGGGAGCTGTTTTTT
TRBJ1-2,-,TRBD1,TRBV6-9,CASSYKGLDRGHYGYTF,TGTGCCAGCAGTTATAAAGGTTTGGACAGGGGGCACTATGGCTACACCTTC
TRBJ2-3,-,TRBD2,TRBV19,CASRRLAGENAGTQYF,TGTGCCAGTAGACGACTAGCGGGAGAAAATGCAGGTACGCAGTATTTT
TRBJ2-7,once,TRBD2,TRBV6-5,CASSYSSTSSYEQYF,TGTGCCAGCAGTTACTCGTCGACTAGCAGCTACGAGCAGTACTTC
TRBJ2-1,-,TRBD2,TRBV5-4,CASSSRLAGGYNEQFF,TGTGCCAGCAGCTCCAGACTAGCGGGCGGCTACAATGAGCAGTTCTTC
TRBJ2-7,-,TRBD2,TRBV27,CASREGLAGVYEQYF,TGTGCCAGCAGGGAGGGACTAGCGGGAGTCTATGAGCAGTACTTC
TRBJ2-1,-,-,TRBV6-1,CASSGGDNEQFF,TGTGCCAGCAGTGGGGGCGACAATGAGCAGTTCTTC
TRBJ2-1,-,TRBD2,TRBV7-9,CASSLDFGTSNNEQFF,TGTGCCAGCAGCTTAGATTTCGGGACTAGCAACAATGAGCAGTTCTTC
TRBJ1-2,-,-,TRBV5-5,CASSLGQGPYGYTF,TGTGCCAGCAGCTTGGGCCAGGGCCCCTATGGCTACACCTTC
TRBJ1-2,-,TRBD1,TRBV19,CASSIPSQTGGRGYTF,TGTGCCAGTAGTATCCCTAGTCAGACAGGGGGTCGTGGCTACACCTTC
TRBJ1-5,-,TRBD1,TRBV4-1,CASSQVTGTAQPQHF,TGCGCCAGCAGCCAAGTGACAGGGACGGCTCAGCCCCAGCATTTT
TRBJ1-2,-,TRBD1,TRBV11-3,CASSPPGQQVYGYTF,TGTGCCAGCAGCCCCCCGGGACAGCAGGTTTATGGCTACACCTTC
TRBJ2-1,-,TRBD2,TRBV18,CASSPPGRGSYNEQFF,TGTGCCAGCTCACCACCCGGGAGGGGCTCCTACAATGAGCAGTTCTTC
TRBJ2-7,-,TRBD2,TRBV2,CASPPGLAGGGLSYEQYF,TGTGCCAGCCCCCCGGGACTAGCGGGAGGGGGCCTATCCTACGAGCAGTACTTC
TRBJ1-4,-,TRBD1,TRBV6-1,CASRKQGASEKLFF,TGTGCCAGCAGGAAACAGGGGGCAAGTGAAAAACTGTTTTTT
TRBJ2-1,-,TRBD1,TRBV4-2,CASNRDSHNEQFF,TGTGCCAGCAACCGGGACAGTCACAATGAGCAGTTCTTC
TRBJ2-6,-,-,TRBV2,CASKQGAGANVLTF,TGTGCCAGCAAACAGGGAGCTGGGGCCAACGTCCTGACTTTC
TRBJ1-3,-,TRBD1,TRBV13,CASSPGTGGGNTIYF,TGTGCCAGCAGCCCCGGGACAGGAGGAGGAAACACCATATATTTT
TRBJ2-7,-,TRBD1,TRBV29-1,CSVDPGTGSYEQYF,TGCAGCGTAGACCCCGGGACAGGGTCCTACGAGCAGTACTTC
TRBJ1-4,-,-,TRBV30,CAWSVGGTNEKLFF,TGTGCCTGGAGTGTCGGGGGAACTAATGAAAAACTGTTTTTT
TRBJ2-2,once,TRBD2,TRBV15,CATSRDTGGPGELFF,TGTGCCACCAGCAGAGATACGGGAGGGCCCGGGGAGCTGTTTTTT
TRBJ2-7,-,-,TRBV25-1,CASGEGTGTDEQYF,TGTGCCAGCGGTGAAGGCACAGGGACGGACGAGCAGTACTTC
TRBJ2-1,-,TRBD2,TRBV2,CASSETSLNEQFF,TGTGCCAGCAGTGAGACTAGCCTCAATGAGCAGTTCTTC
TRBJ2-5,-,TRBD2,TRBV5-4,CASSPGLATETQYF,TGTGCCAGCAGCCCGGGACTAGCGACGGAGACCCAGTACTTC
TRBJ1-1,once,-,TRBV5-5,CASSSNTENTEAFF,TGTGCCAGCAGCTCGAATACAGAGAACACTGAAGCTTTCTTT
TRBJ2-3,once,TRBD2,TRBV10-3,CAISEGLAGGPRGTDTQYF,TGTGCCATCAGTGAAGGACTAGCGGGAGGGCCGCGGGGCACAGATACGCAGTATTTT
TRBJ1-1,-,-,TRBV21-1,CASSKNSQIDRENNTEAFF,TGTGCCAGCAGCAAAAATAGTCAGATCGACAGGGAGAATAACACTGAAGCTTTCTTT
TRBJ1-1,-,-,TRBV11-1,CASSPTVGTEAFF,TGTGCCAGCAGCCCGACAGTGGGCACTGAAGCTTTCTTT
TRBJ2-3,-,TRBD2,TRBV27,CASTVAGSTDTQYF,TGTGCCAGCACGGTAGCGGGTAGCACAGATACGCAGTATTTT
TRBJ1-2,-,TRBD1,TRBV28,CASRDRAREGYTF,TGTGCCAGCAGGGACAGGGCGCGGGAGGGCTACACCTTC
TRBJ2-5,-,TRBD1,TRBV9,CASSVGQGAKNRETQYF,TGTGCCAGCAGCGTAGGACAGGGGGCGAAAAACCGAGAGACCCAGTACTTC
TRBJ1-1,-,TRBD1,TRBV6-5,CASSSGTGATEAFF,TGTGCCAGCAGCTCCGGGACAGGGGCCACTGAAGCTTTCTTT
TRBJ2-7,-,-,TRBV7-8,CASSFQFGQGIDEQYF,TGTGCCAGCAGCTTTCAATTCGGGCAGGGGATCGACGAGCAGTACTTC
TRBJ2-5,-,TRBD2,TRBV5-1,CASSLDGGGMRQETQYF,TGCGCCAGCAGCTTGGATGGCGGGGGGATGAGGCAAGAGACCCAGTACTTC
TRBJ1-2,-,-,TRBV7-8,CASTWGTPDNYGYTF,TGTGCCAGCACCTGGGGGACACCGGATAACTATGGCTACACCTTC
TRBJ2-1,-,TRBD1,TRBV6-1,CANSQGAVNEQFF,TGTGCTAATAGTCAGGGGGCCGTGAATGAGCAGTTCTTC
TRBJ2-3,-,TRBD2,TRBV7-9,CASSLGGLAGVSSTDTQYF,TGTGCCAGCAGCTTAGGCGGGCTAGCGGGAGTTTCTAGCACAGATACGCAGTATTTT
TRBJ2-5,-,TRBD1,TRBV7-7,CASSTDREETQYF,TGTGCCAGCAGCACGGACAGGGAAGAGACCCAGTACTTC
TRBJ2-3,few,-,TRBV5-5,CASTTGTDTQYF,TGTGCCAGCACCACGGGAACAGATACGCAGTATTTT
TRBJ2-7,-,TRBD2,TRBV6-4,CASSEQAGEPYEQYF,TGTGCCAGCAGTGAACAGGCGGGAGAACCCTACGAGCAGTACTTC
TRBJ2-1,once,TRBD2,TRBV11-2,CASSPEGLVRFF,TGTGCCAGCAGCCCAGAGGGACTAGTTCGGTTCTTC
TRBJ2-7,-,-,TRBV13,CASSLALSYEQYF,TGTGCCAGCAGCTTAGCCCTCTCCTACGAGCAGTACTTC